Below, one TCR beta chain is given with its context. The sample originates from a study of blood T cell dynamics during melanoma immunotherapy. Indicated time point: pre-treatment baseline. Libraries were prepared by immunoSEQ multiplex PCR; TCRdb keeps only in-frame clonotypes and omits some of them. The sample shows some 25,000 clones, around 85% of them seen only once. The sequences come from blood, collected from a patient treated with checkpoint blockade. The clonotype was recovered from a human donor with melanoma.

The CDR3 nucleotides are TGTGCCAGCAGCTCCCGGGGGGACATTCAGTACTTC. As protein: CASSSRGDIQYF. The rearrangement links TRBV7-2 to TRBJ2-4; 7 bases fit TRBD2. CDR1 is SGHTA and CDR2 is FQGNSA in the germline V gene. Trimming removed 4 bases from V and 8 bases from J; junction bases left unmatched: 2. CDR3 length: 12 amino acids.